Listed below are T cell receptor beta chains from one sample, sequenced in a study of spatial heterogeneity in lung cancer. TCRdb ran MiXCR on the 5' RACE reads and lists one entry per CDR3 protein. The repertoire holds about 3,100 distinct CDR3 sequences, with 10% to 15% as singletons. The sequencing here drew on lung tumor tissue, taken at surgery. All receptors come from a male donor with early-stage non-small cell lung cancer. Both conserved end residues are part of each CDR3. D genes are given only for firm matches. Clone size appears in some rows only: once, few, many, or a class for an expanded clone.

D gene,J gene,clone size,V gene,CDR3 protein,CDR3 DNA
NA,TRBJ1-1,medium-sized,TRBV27,CASRWTEGTEAFF,TGTGCCAGCAGGTGGACAGAGGGAACTGAAGCTTTCTTT
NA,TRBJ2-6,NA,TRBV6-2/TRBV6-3,CASTLSGANVLTF,TGTGCCAGCACCCTCTCTGGGGCCAACGTCCTGACTTTC
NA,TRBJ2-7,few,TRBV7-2,CASSRTLSYEQYF,TGTGCCAGCAGCCGGACACTTTCCTACGAGCAGTACTTC
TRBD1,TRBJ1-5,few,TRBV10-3,CAINGQVNQPQHF,TGTGCCATCAACGGACAGGTAAATCAGCCCCAGCATTTT
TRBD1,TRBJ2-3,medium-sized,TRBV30,CAWREKTGGSDTQYF,TGTGCCTGGAGGGAAAAGACAGGGGGCAGCGATACGCAGTATTTT
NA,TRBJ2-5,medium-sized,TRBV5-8,CASSLWEARQETQYF,TGTGCCAGCAGCTTGTGGGAGGCCCGCCAAGAGACCCAGTACTTC
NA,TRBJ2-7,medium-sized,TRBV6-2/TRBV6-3,CASSKLGNEQYF,TGTGCCAGCAGTAAGCTGGGGAACGAGCAGTACTTC
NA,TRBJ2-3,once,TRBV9,CASSGKPSTDTQYF,TGTGCCAGCAGCGGGAAACCTAGCACAGATACGCAGTATTTT
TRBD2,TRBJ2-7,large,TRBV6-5,CASSYGGGAGGEQYF,TGTGCCAGCAGTTACGGCGGGGGGGCCGGCGGCGAGCAGTACTTC
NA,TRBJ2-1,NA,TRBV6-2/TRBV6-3,CASSLAIYNEQFF,TGTGCCAGTAGTCTGGCGATCTACAATGAGCAGTTCTTC
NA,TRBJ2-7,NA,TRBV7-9,CASSNRDFGSYEQYF,TGTGCCAGCAGCAACCGGGACTTTGGCTCCTACGAGCAGTACTTC
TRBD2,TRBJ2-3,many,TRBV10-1,CASSESEAGGSTDTQYF,TGCGCCAGCAGTGAGTCGGAAGCGGGGGGCAGCACAGATACGCAGTATTTT
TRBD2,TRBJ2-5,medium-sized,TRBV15,CATSRGTSGGVQETQYF,TGTGCCACCAGCAGAGGGACTAGCGGGGGGGTACAAGAGACCCAGTACTTC
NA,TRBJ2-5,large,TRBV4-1,CASSQDKGKWQETQYF,TGCGCCAGCAGCCAAGATAAAGGCAAGTGGCAAGAGACCCAGTACTTC
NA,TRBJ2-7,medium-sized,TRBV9,CSSSVSPQDSSSYEQYF,TGTTCCAGCAGCGTGTCTCCACAGGACAGCAGCTCCTACGAGCAGTACTTC
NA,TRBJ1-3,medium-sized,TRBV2,CASSEQSGNTIYF,TGTGCCAGCAGTGAACAATCTGGAAACACCATATATTTT
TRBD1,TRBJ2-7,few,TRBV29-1,CRPRDRGASYEQYF,TGCAGACCCCGGGACAGAGGGGCCTCTTACGAGCAGTACTTC